The present T cell receptor (beta chain) was sequenced within a study of OX40 agonist ivuxolimab in advanced cancers. Study-level information: Treatment of patients was with ivuxolimab, an agonistic anti-OX40 (CD134) antibody. Regarding the study as a whole: The average count of expanded clones was higher among CD8+ T cells than among CD4+. Dose levels from 0.1 to 3.0 mg/kg saw CD4+ and CD8+ blood T cells expand clonally by week 6.

Assay used: immunoSEQ multiplex PCR; TCRdb lists only in-frame clones, some missing. Here the sample spans approximately 33,000 clones, 88% being singletons. Autoimmune disease history or systemic immunosuppression disqualified patients. In the case of this clone: Its matching antigen is unknown.

The receptor was isolated from an adult with an advanced solid tumor such as melanoma, head and neck, liver or kidney cancer. The material was CD4+ or CD8+ T cells sorted from blood, obtained in a trial of the OX40 agonist ivuxolimab.

The CDR3 sequence is CASSPKTRDQAFDEQFF. The DNA for the CDR3 is TGTGCCAGCAGCCCCAAAACTAGAGATCAGGCATTCGATGAGCAGTTCTTC. The V call is TRBV7-9, the J call TRBJ2-1; D may be TRBD2 (5 bases). The CDR3 loop spans 17 amino acids. Trimming took off 5 bases at V and 8 bases at J, with 25 bases between the two ends. Germline V CDR1 and CDR2: SEHNR, FQNEAQ (reference sequence).